This T cell receptor beta chain is drawn from a study of blood T cell repertoires in COVID-19. About the research overall: Whether acute or convalescent, the COVID-19 samples came from the United States, Italy and Spain. Sources were T cells, B-cell-depleted T cells, or PBMCs; the material itself was cDNA or gDNA.

There are 15 residues in the CDR3. Germline trimming cut 4 bases from V and 10 bases from J; bases unmatched to any gene: 7. Germline assignment: CDR1 SEHNR and CDR2 FQNEAQ (reference sequence). Per the authors' pipeline: Researchers report that nucleated cell counts were estimated from reference gene primer amplification. Here immunoSEQ multiplex PCR was the method, and the copy in TCRdb shows in-frame clones only, minus some. V and J calls and clone size come straight from that table; D and trimming were deduced from the DNA. The table has approximately 200,000 clones, less than 90% seen once. The V gene is TRBV7-9, the J gene TRBJ1-6; 10 nucleotides align to TRBD1. The TCR comes from a woman aged 60-75 years who had recovered from COVID-19. The sequencing sample was made of peripheral blood. CDR3 amino acids: CASSWGQGTGSPLHF. CDR3 DNA sequence: TGTGCCAGCAGCTGGGGACAGGGGACGGGATCACCCCTCCACTTT.